The present TCR beta chain was sequenced within a study of T cells in Graves' hyperthyroidism and ophthalmopathy. Points from the study as a whole: Researchers report that a 13 V-J model separated ophthalmopathy from stable hyperthyroidism.

The diagnostic basis comprised clinical symptoms, serum thyroxine and TRAb, thyroid ultrasound and orbital computed tomography. The CDR3 consists of 13 residues. Germline trimming cut 4 bases from V and 5 bases from J; bases unmatched to any gene: 3. The germline gives CDR1 SGHNT, CDR2 YENEEA. TCR beta CDR3 regions were amplified from RNA transcripts. The study used the HTBI primer set for a first-round RT-PCR of the TCR CDR3. TCRdb re-derived calls from the multiplex PCR reads in MiXCR, one entry per CDR3 protein. The table has about 600,000 distinct CDR3 sequences, approximately 15% seen once. This clonotype was detected many times. Its antigen is not known.

The chain employs TRBV11-3 and TRBJ2-7, with TRBD1 matching 9 bases. The sample taken for sequencing was blood. This sequence was found in a woman aged 18-29 years with Graves' ophthalmopathy. CDR3 DNA sequence: TGTGCCAGCAGCTATGACAGGGGGGACGAGCAGTACTTC. Amino acids: CASSYDRGDEQYF.